These 7 T cell receptor beta chains were all obtained from the same sample, sequenced in a study of blood T cell repertoires in COVID-19 (dated by TCRdb to 2018 to 2021). Library creation used the immunoSEQ multiplex PCR assay. The table comes from immuneACCESS by way of TCRdb, which keeps in-frame sequences with V and J called. Part of the clones is missing from these tables; in studies checked, under half for an unresolved V gene and the rest for unknown reasons. The sample table lists some 290,000 clones, more than 90% of them with a count of one. The ten largest clones represent 3.9% of the sample. Sequenced sample: PBMCs or T cells enriched from blood (not recorded which). These receptors all stem from a woman aged 25 to 39 who had been exposed to COVID-19.

V is TRBV4-2 and J is TRBJ1-3; D is unresolved. The CDR3 is 17 amino acids. Germline V gene sequence: CDR1 LGHNA, CDR2 YNFKEQ. Trimming pared 1 base from V and 2 bases from J, leaving 15 bases between. The CDR3 DNA is TGTGCCAGCAGCCAAGCCCCCCCGCAATACACTGGAAACACCATATATTTT. Protein: CASSQAPPQYTGNTIYF.

The chain combines TRBV10-3 with TRBJ2-2, with 10 bases identical to TRBD1. This CDR3 has 15 amino acids. The germline CDR1 and CDR2 sequences are ENHRY and SYGVKD. With V trimmed by 4 bases and J by 2 bases, 1 base remained unmatched. CDR3 nucleotide sequence: TGTGCCATCAGTGGACAGGGGGCAAACACCGGGGAGCTGTTTTTT. Amino acids: CAISGQGANTGELFF.

The genes are TRBV14 and TRBJ2-7; 8 bases match TRBD2. Per the germline V gene, CDR1 is SGHDN and CDR2 is FVKESK. The length of the CDR3 is 14 residues. The ends lost 1 base at V and 7 bases at J; junction bases unmatched: 6. CDR3 loop: CASSQAGGVGEQYF. The CDR3 region has the DNA TGTGCCAGCAGCCAAGCCGGGGGGGTTGGAGAGCAGTACTTC.

The chain has TRBV7-8 and TRBJ1-2; no firm D call. CDR3 length: 17 amino acids. The germline gives CDR1 SGHVS, CDR2 FQNEAQ. V lost 5 bases and J lost 0, with 19 bases in between. CDR3 in DNA: TGTGCCAGCAGCGAGAGAGGGCAGCGGCTAGCTAACTATGGCTACACCTTC. Residues: CASSERGQRLANYGYTF.

This clone was seen once. This sequence joins TRBV11-2 and TRBJ2-5, with D possibly matching TRBD2 (7 bases). CDR1 and CDR2 from the germline V gene are SGHAT and FQNNGV. V lost 5 bases, J lost 1 base, and 20 bases lay in between. This CDR3 is built from 17 residues. The CDR3 nucleotides read TGTGCCAGCAGCCCCTACGGGGGGCTTGGCTCCCAAGAGACCCAGTACTTC. Its translation: CASSPYGGLGSQETQYF.

Here the CDR3 reads CASSLTGQPRTSPLHF. The CDR3 DNA follows: TGTGCCAGCAGCTTGACCGGACAGCCTAGAACTTCACCCCTCCACTTT. The rearrangement uses TRBV7-3 and TRBJ1-6, with a weak D call TRBD1 (6 bases). This CDR3 has 16 residues. V was shortened by 3 bases and J by 9 bases, with 18 bases between the two germline ends. Germline CDR1 is SGHTA and CDR2 is FQGTGA.

The rearrangement links TRBV7-9 to TRBJ2-5; 10 bases line up with TRBD2. This CDR3 region has 18 residues. The V segment lost 5 bases and the J segment 2 bases; nucleotides outside the gene matches: 14. Germline assignment: CDR1 SEHNR and CDR2 FQNEAQ (reference sequence). CDR3 nucleotide sequence: TGTGCCAGCAGCCCTGCCCTAGAACTAGCGGGGTTACAAGAGACCCAGTACTTC. Its translation: CASSPALELAGLQETQYF.